The sequence of this T cell receptor (beta chain) was determined in a study of shared clonotypes between healthy human individuals. Sequencing used immunoSEQ multiplex PCR; TCRdb keeps in-frame clones, though not all of them. The sample consists of about 2 million clones, about 94% of them appearing once. The CDR3 consists of 20 residues. With 0 bases removed from V and 6 bases from J, the gap between germline ends came to 27 bases. From germline, CDR1 is KGHSH and CDR2 LQKENI. Comment on this clone: Its specificity is unknown.

Terminally differentiated effector memory CD45RA+ cells were excluded from the naive CD8 cells, which were CD45RO-negative and positively selected for CCR7. General observations from the study: Sequencing depth was expected to affect clonotype sharing among donors. Sampling involved blood alone; tissue repertoires likely differ.

The clonotype originates from a man between 18 and 29 years old in good health. The chain recombines TRBV18 with TRBJ1-5; D gene unclear. Sequencing was performed on naive CD8+ T cells sorted from blood. The CDR3 bases are TGTGCCAGCTCACCACCGGGTGCGTCCTCAGCGTCCCGGGAGGCTCAGCCCCAGCATTTT. Amino acid sequence: CASSPPGASSASREAQPQHF.